What follows is one TCR beta chain and its context. Its specificity is not known. This sample stems from a study of OX40 agonist ivuxolimab in advanced cancers. At the level of the study: Patients were dosed with the agonistic anti-OX40 (CD134) antibody ivuxolimab.

Data came from immunoSEQ multiplex PCR; TCRdb stores just in-frame clones and leaves some out. The sample has roughly 60,000 clones; 84% are singletons. The CDR3 covers 18 residues. In germline, CDR1 is SNHLY, CDR2 FYNNEI. With 9 bases removed from V and 4 bases from J, the gap between germline ends came to 28 bases. Whole-study results and caveats: Among the lowest peripheral clonal expansion occurred in 0.1-3.0 mg/kg partial responders.

The sample was CD4+ or CD8+ T cells sorted from blood, taken in a trial of the OX40 agonist ivuxolimab. The chain couples TRBV2 to TRBJ1-3, with D perhaps TRBD1 (5 bases). This sequence originates from an adult with an advanced solid tumor such as melanoma, head and neck, liver or kidney cancer. The chain's CDR3 is CASTTQYAGPRDGNTIYF. In nucleotides, the CDR3 is TGTGCCAGTACAACCCAGTACGCCGGGCCGAGGGACGGAAACACCATATATTTT.